The present T cell receptor (beta chain) was sequenced within a study of PD-1 blockade in mismatch repair-deficient tumors. Study context: All were previously treated, progressing patients with about 11 mismatch repair-deficient cancer types. Study findings and constraints: Rapid post-treatment expansion, then contraction, generally preceding radiologic response, marked tumor-resident clones.

All patients were mismatch repair deficient, assessed by either PCR or immunohistochemistry. With respect to this clone: Its antigen is not identified.

The repertoire was sequenced with immunoSEQ multiplex PCR; TCRdb's copy has only in-frame clones and lacks some. The data contain around 100,000 clones, over 60% of them seen just once; the ten biggest clones take up about 4.7%. Germline assignment: CDR1 LNHDA and CDR2 SQIVND (reference sequence). V was clipped by 8 bases and J by 3 bases, with 11 bases between them. CDR3 length: 12 amino acids. This rearrangement joins TRBV19 to TRBJ2-7; maybe TRBD2 (5 bases). Sample: peripheral blood, taken approximately 64 weeks after starting pembrolizumab. The receptor's source is an adult with mismatch repair-deficient cancer. As DNA, the CDR3 is TGTGCCAGTTCCGCGGGCGGCTACGAGCAGTACTTC. Its protein is CASSAGGYEQYF.